One sample yielded the 25 T cell receptor beta chains listed below, sequenced in a study of glioma-infiltrating T cells. Amplification of TCR alpha and beta CDR3 regions from RNA used iRepertoire nested multiplex PCR. TCRdb reprocessed the multiplex PCR reads via MiXCR and lists one record per CDR3 protein. The sample gives approximately 110,000 distinct CDR3 sequences, roughly 25% of which show up once; around 15% is in the top ten. The sequenced sample consisted of glioma tissue, nonneoplastic brain tissue, or PBMCs (not recorded which). The receptors were sampled from a human donor with low-grade glioma or glioblastoma, undergoing nonglioma brain surgery, or in good health (not recorded which).

This clonotype was seen ten or more times. This sequence joins TRBV18 and TRBJ2-6; D gene unclear. From germline, CDR1 is KGHSH and CDR2 LQKENI. The V end was cut by 3 bases, the J end by 0 bases, with 3 bases between. The CDR3 totals 14 residues. The CDR3 DNA follows: TGTGCCAGCTCACCTACCTCTGGGGCCAACGTCCTGACTTTC. It translates to CASSPTSGANVLTF. The complete variable domain, with remaining parts taken from reference TRBV18 and TRBJ2-6, reads NAGVMQNPRHLVRRRGQEARLRCSPMKGHSHVYWYRQLPEEGLKFMVYLQKENIIDESGMPKERFSAEFPKEGPSILRIQQVVRGDSAAYFCASSPTSGANVLTFGAGSRLTVL.

This clonotype was observed at least ten times. The chain links TRBV7-2 to TRBJ2-5; a possible D gene is TRBD2 (5 bases). Germline values: CDR1 SGHTA, CDR2 FQGNSA. The CDR3 contains 13 residues. The V gene lost 8 bases and the J gene lost 4 bases, with 14 bases spanning the gap. CDR3 region: CASARAEGETQYF. CDR3 bases: TGTGCCAGCGCCCGAGCTGAGGGAGAGACCCAGTACTTC.

This clonotype was detected many times. The chain carries TRBV20-1 and TRBJ2-7; 7 nucleotides match TRBD1. Per the germline V gene, CDR1 is DFQATT and CDR2 is SNEGSKA (reference sequence). The CDR3 is 13 residues long. The V segment lost 5 bases and the J segment 4 bases; nucleotides outside the gene matches: 8. The CDR3 DNA reads as TGCAGTGCTCAGGGGGACGGTAATTACGAGCAGTACTTC. It is translated as CSAQGDGNYEQYF.

This clonotype has at least ten counts. The chain joins TRBV29-1 to TRBJ1-1; tentatively, D is TRBD1 (5 bases). V lost 3 bases and J lost 1, with 15 bases in between. CDR3 length: 15 amino acids. Germline V lookup: CDR1 SQVTM, CDR2 ANQGSEA. CDR3 protein: CSVEGDGGRNTEAFF. The CDR3 coding sequence is TGCAGCGTTGAGGGGGACGGGGGACGGAACACTGAAGCTTTCTTT.

The J gene is TRBJ2-4, the V gene TRBV5-1, with D tentatively TRBD2 (6 bases). CDR1 and CDR2 (germline): SGHRS, YFSETQ. V gave up 7 bases and J gave up 4 bases, with 15 bases separating them. The CDR3 totals 14 residues. CDR3 region: CASGSQGLKNIQYF. DNA for the CDR3: TGCGCCAGCGGCTCCCAGGGACTTAAAAACATTCAGTACTTC.

This clonotype appeared many times. The V call is TRBV6-1, the J call TRBJ2-1, with 8 bases fitting TRBD2. V lost 5 bases, J lost 5 bases, and 8 bases stayed unmatched. The CDR3 length is 15 residues. Germline assignment: CDR1 MNHNS and CDR2 SASEGT. The CDR3 DNA sequence: TGTGCCAGCAGTTCCCTCGCGGGAGGTAACAATGAGCAGTTCTTC. Its translation is CASSSLAGGNNEQFF.

For this clonotype: A much more abundant neighbour one base away suggests this may be a read error. This rearrangement joins TRBV12-3 or TRBV12-4 to TRBJ2-1; 12 bases align to TRBD2. J gave up 9 bases and V 6 bases, and 9 bases lay outside the gene matches. This CDR3 contains 15 residues. For the CDR3, the DNA is TGTGCCAGCAGCCTGACTAGCGGGAGTATCGGTGAGCAGTTCTTC. Its protein is CASSLTSGSIGEQFF.

This clonotype was found many times. This sequence joins TRBV12-5 and TRBJ1-1; TRBD1 might be the D (5 bases). CDR1 LGHNT and CDR2 FRNRAP come from the germline V gene. Trimming removed 2 bases from V and 10 bases from J, with 17 bases in between. The CDR3 contains 14 residues. The CDR3, as DNA: TGTGCTAGTGGTTTGTCCCTCGGGGCCAGTAGAGCTTTCTTT. Translated, it gives CASGLSLGASRAFF. Full variable domain (missing parts from reference TRBV12-5 and TRBJ1-1): DARVTQTPRHKVTEMGQEVTMRCQPILGHNTVFWYRQTMMQGLELLAYFRNRAPLDDSGMPKDRFSAEMPDATLATLKIQPSEPRDSAVYFCASGLSLGASRAFFGQGTRLTVV.

For this clonotype: A much larger clonotype is one base distant, so this may be a read error. The chain is built from TRBV2 and TRBJ1-1; D gene unclear. CDR1 is SNHLY and CDR2 is FYNNEI in the germline V gene. Trimming pared 1 base from V and 5 bases from J, leaving 17 bases between. CDR3 length equals 16 residues. CDR3 bases: TGTGCCAGCAGTGAAGTTCGATGGGCTGGGAAAACTGAAGCTTTCTTT. Protein: CASSEVRWAGKTEAFF.

This clonotype was detected ten times or more. The CDR3 loop reads CASTLAGDTQYF. Here the CDR3 DNA reads TGTGCCAGCACCCTAGCGGGAGATACGCAGTATTTT. The chain employs TRBV6-2 or TRBV6-3 and TRBJ2-3; 8 bases map to TRBD2. Germline V CDR1 and CDR2: MNHEY, SVGEGT. V lost 7 bases and J lost 5; bases outside the gene matches: 2. The CDR3 has 12 amino acids.

This clonotype was observed at least ten times. The V and J genes are TRBV6-1 and TRBJ2-5, with D possibly matching TRBD1 (5 bases). CDR3 length: 15 residues. Germline V gene sequence: CDR1 MNHNS, CDR2 SASEGT. Trimming removed 5 bases at V and 6 bases at J, with 19 bases between. The CDR3 here is CASSFFTGFGKTQYF. Here the CDR3 DNA reads TGTGCCAGCAGTTTTTTTACAGGTTTTGGAAAGACCCAGTACTTC.

Ten or more counts support this clonotype. The chain recombines TRBV20-1 with TRBJ2-5, with 7 bases that match TRBD1. Trimming cost V 4 bases and J 1 base; bases outside gene matches: 15. The CDR3 consists of 17 residues. CDR1 is DFQATT and CDR2 is SNEGSKA in the germline V gene (reference sequence). CDR3 sequence reads: CSATTSRDSWLQETQYF. Here the CDR3 DNA reads TGCAGTGCTACCACATCCCGGGACAGCTGGCTCCAAGAGACCCAGTACTTC.

The rearrangement uses TRBV19 and TRBJ2-1, with D maybe TRBD1 (5 bases). The CDR3 covers 16 residues. Trimming removed 3 bases from V and 2 bases from J, with 14 bases in between. The germline gives CDR1 LNHDA, CDR2 SQIVND (reference sequence). The CDR3 region is CASSISRAPPYNEQFF. The CDR3 coding sequence is TGTGCCAGTAGTATTAGCAGGGCGCCACCCTACAATGAGCAGTTCTTC. Based on the CDR3 plus reference TRBV19 and TRBJ2-1, the full variable domain is DGGITQSPKYLFRKEGQNVTLSCEQNLNHDAMYWYRQDPGQGLRLIYYSQIVNDFQKGDIAEGYSVSREKKESFPLTVTSAQKNPTAFYLCASSISRAPPYNEQFFGPGTRLTVL.

To note about this clonotype: This may be a read error: a much more frequent sequence differs by one nucleotide. The V gene is TRBV7-9, the J gene TRBJ1-2; D call uncertain. The CDR3 spans 14 residues. Germline CDR1 reads SEHNR; CDR2 reads FQNEAQ (reference sequence). V was pared by 7 bases and J by 5 bases, with 17 bases between. The CDR3 reads CASTPSRVGYGYTF. The CDR3 DNA is TGTGCCAGCACCCCCTCGCGGGTCGGGTATGGCTACACCTTC.

This clonotype was counted at least ten times. This sequence joins TRBV20-1 and TRBJ2-3, with 11 nucleotides matching TRBD2. In germline, CDR1 is DFQATT, CDR2 SNEGSKA (reference sequence). This CDR3 is built from 17 residues. With V trimmed by 1 base and J by 4 bases, 10 bases remained unmatched. The CDR3: CSARAIISGRAPDTQYF. In nucleotides, the CDR3 is TGCAGTGCTAGAGCAATAATTAGCGGGAGGGCCCCAGATACGCAGTATTTT.

This clonotype was seen many times. The chain combines TRBV28 with TRBJ1-1; possible D gene TRBD1, 6 bases. The CDR3 totals 14 residues. Germline assignment: CDR1 MDHEN and CDR2 SYDVKM. The V end lost 3 bases, the J end lost 1 base, and 9 bases lay between the germline ends. The CDR3 nucleotides are TGTGCCAGCAGTTTCGACAGGACGAACACTGAAGCTTTCTTT. Its protein is CASSFDRTNTEAFF.

The rearrangement joins TRBV7-2 to TRBJ1-3; D remains ambiguous. The CDR3 extends over 14 amino acids. From germline, CDR1 is SGHTA and CDR2 FQGNSA. The ends were cut back, 3 bases at V and 3 bases at J, with 9 bases in the middle. As DNA, the CDR3 is TGTGCCAGCAGCTTTCAACTGAGTGGAAACACCATATATTTT. It yields the protein CASSFQLSGNTIYF.

This clonotype has a count of ten or more. This chain uses TRBV5-1 with TRBJ2-3; 11 bases align to TRBD2. V gave up 5 bases and J gave up 0 bases; unmatched junction bases: 2. Germline CDR1 SGHRS, CDR2 YFSETQ. The CDR3 length is 15 residues. The CDR3 protein is CASRGLAASTDTQYF. The CDR3 coding sequence is TGCGCCAGCAGGGGACTAGCGGCTAGCACAGATACGCAGTATTTT.

The chain employs TRBV5-1 and TRBJ2-7, with 10 bases matching TRBD1. The germline V gene encodes CDR1 SGHRS and CDR2 YFSETQ. With 3 bases clipped from V and 7 bases from J, the junction kept 7 bases outside the gene matches. The length of the CDR3 is 14 residues. The CDR3 sequence: CASSSRDRGLEQYF. In DNA form, the CDR3 reads TGCGCCAGCAGCTCCCGGGACAGGGGCCTAGAGCAGTACTTC.

At least ten counts were recorded for this clonotype. This chain connects TRBV7-2 to TRBJ2-7; D remains ambiguous. The germline CDR1 and CDR2 sequences are SGHTA and FQGNSA. With 4 bases removed from V and 2 bases from J, the gap between germline ends came to 12 bases. The CDR3 has 14 residues. The CDR3 loop is CASSWLKETYEQYF. Written as DNA, the CDR3 is TGTGCCAGCAGCTGGCTCAAGGAAACCTACGAGCAGTACTTC.

This clonotype was counted at least ten times. The genes are TRBV28 and TRBJ2-7, with D uncertain. The CDR3 length is 11 residues. Trimming took 8 bases from V and 7 from J, leaving 12 bases between them. Looked up from germline, CDR1 is MDHEN and CDR2 is SYDVKM. The CDR3 DNA follows: TGTGCCAGCTCTTCCGCGGTAGAGCAGTACTTC. It translates to CASSSAVEQYF. The variable domain in full, with the rest retrieved from reference TRBV28 and TRBJ2-7, is DVKVTQSSRYLVKRTGEKVFLECVQDMDHENMFWYRQDPGLGLRLIYFSYDVKMKEKGDIPEGYSVSREKKERFSLILESASTNQTSMYLCASSSAVEQYFGPGTRLTVT.

Ten or more counts support this clonotype. The chain carries TRBV6-1 and TRBJ2-1, with TRBD2 as a possible D gene (5 bases). The CDR3 extends over 15 amino acids. V was cut by 5 bases and J by 0 bases, with 11 bases left in between. Germline CDR1 MNHNS, CDR2 SASEGT. This chain's CDR3 is CASSPDGNSYNEQFF. The CDR3 region has the DNA TGTGCCAGCAGTCCGGACGGGAACTCCTACAATGAGCAGTTCTTC.

To note about this clonotype: A read error may be the cause here, since a much bigger clone is one base away. The chain has TRBV27 and TRBJ2-2; D assignment may be TRBD1 or TRBD2 (7 bases each). The CDR3 totals 16 residues. Trimming removed 5 bases from V and 8 bases from J, with 21 bases in between. The germline V gene has CDR1 MNHEY and CDR2 SMNVEV (reference sequence). CDR3 nucleotide sequence: TGTGCCAGCAGTACCCGAGGGGGCGGGAGTATTGGGGAGCTGTTTTTT. Translated, it gives CASSTRGGGSIGELFF.

This clonotype was seen ten or more times. CDR3: CASKASTQNPYEQYF. The CDR3 coding sequence is TGTGCCAGCAAAGCCTCGACCCAAAATCCCTACGAGCAGTACTTC. V usage is TRBV6-1 and J usage is TRBJ2-7, with D unclear. V was clipped by 7 bases and J by 2 bases, with 18 bases between them. The CDR3 totals 15 residues. Germline V CDR1 and CDR2: MNHNS, SASEGT.

This clonotype was picked up many times. The chain recombines TRBV5-4 with TRBJ2-3; D ambiguous. Trimming removed 0 bases at V and 4 bases at J, with 6 bases between. The CDR3 covers 13 residues. Germline CDR1 SGHNT, CDR2 YYREEE (reference sequence). The CDR3 DNA follows: TGTGCCAGCAGCTTGGCCGGCTCAGATACGCAGTATTTT. This encodes CASSLAGSDTQYF.